This paragraph reports one TCR beta chain. Antigen specificity is unknown. Among the donors, all were Caucasian adults who lived in Nashville, Tennessee. The assay was immunoSEQ multiplex PCR, and TCRdb's table has in-frame clones only and misses some. The repertoire holds over 95,000 clones, with around 65% as singletons. The data were obtained in a study of shared clonotypes between healthy human individuals. Study-wide background: Researchers assigned three CD4 naive, three CD4 memory, two CD8 naive and one CD8 memory plate to each donor.

Findings of the study overall: Clonotypes shared by all four donors outscored non-shared clonotypes in generation probability.

CDR1 MDHEN and CDR2 SYDVKM come from the germline V gene. Trimming shortened V by 3 bases and J by 9 bases, and 21 bases separated the two germline ends. This CDR3 region has 15 residues. This TCR came from a woman aged 25-40 years in good health. The chain recombines TRBV28 with TRBJ2-7; D tentatively reads TRBD1 or TRBD2 (5 bases each). The material sequenced was memory CD8+ T cells sorted from blood. Indicated subset: CD45RO+ cells pooled with CCR7-negative TemRA cells. In DNA form, the CDR3 reads TGTGCCAGCAGTTTCGTTCCGGGGCCCCCAGTAGGGCAGTACTTC. Its protein is CASSFVPGPPVGQYF.